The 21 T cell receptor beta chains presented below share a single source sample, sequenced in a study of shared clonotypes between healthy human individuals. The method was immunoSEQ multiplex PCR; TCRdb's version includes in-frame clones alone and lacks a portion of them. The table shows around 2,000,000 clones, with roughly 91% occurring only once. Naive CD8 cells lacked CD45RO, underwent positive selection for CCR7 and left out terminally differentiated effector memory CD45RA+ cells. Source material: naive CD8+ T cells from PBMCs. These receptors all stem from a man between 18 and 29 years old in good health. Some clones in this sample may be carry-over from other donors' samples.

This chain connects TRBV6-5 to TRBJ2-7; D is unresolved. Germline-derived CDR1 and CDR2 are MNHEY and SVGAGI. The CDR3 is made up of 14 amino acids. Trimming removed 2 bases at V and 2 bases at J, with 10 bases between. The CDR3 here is CASSYEGQPYEQYF. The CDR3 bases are TGTGCCAGCAGTTACGAAGGGCAACCCTACGAGCAGTACTTC.

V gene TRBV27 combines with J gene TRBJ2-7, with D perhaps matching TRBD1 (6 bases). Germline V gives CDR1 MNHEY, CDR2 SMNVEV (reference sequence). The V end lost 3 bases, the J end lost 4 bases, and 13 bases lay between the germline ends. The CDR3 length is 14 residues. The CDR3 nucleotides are TGTGCCAGCAGTTTGGCCAGGGGTCAATACGAGCAGTACTTC. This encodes CASSLARGQYEQYF.

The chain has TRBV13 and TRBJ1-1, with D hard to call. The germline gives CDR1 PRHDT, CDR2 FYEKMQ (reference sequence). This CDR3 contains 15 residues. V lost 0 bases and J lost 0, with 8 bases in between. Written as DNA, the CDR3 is TGTGCCAGCAGCTTAGGCCGGATCTTGAACACTGAAGCTTTCTTT. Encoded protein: CASSLGRILNTEAFF.

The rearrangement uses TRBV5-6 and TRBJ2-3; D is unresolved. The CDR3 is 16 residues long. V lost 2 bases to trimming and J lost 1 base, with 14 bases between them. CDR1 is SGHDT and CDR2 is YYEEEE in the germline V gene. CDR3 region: CASSFNPAGGTDTQYF. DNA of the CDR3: TGTGCCAGCAGCTTTAACCCTGCTGGGGGCACAGATACGCAGTATTTT.

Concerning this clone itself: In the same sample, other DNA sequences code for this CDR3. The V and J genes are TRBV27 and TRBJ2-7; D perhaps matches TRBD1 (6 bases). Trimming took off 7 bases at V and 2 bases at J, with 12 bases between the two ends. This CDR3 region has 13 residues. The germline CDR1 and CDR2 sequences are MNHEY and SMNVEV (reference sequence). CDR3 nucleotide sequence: TGTGCCAGCAAACAGGGCTCGACCTACGAGCAGTACTTC. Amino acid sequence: CASKQGSTYEQYF.

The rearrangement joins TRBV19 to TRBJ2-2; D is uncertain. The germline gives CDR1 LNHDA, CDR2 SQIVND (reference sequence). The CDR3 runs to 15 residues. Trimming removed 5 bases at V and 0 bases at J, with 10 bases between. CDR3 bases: TGTGCCAGTAGTCGGGCGGTAACGAACACCGGGGAGCTGTTTTTT. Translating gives CASSRAVTNTGELFF. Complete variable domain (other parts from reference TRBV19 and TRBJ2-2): DGGITQSPKYLFRKEGQNVTLSCEQNLNHDAMYWYRQDPGQGLRLIYYSQIVNDFQKGDIAEGYSVSREKKESFPLTVTSAQKNPTAFYLCASSRAVTNTGELFFGEGSRLTVL.

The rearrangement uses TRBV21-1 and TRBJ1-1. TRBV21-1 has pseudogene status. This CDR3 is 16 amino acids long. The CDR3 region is CASSSPRYTIRTEAFF. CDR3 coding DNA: TGTGCCAGCAGCAGCCCACGCTACACAATTCGCACTGAAGCTTTCTTT.

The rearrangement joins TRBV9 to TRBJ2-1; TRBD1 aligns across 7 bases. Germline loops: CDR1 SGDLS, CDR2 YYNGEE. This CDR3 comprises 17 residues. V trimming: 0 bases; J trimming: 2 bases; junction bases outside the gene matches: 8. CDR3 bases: TGTGCCAGCAGCGTAGCATCCCAGGGGGACACCTACAATGAGCAGTTCTTC. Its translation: CASSVASQGDTYNEQFF.

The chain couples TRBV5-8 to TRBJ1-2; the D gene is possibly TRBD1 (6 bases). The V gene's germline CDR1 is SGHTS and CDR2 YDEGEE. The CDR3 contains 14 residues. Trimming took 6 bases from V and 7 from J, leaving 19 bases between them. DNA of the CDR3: TGTGCCAGCAACCCCCTAGGGGGGGCGTTTGGCTACACCTTC. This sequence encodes CASNPLGGAFGYTF.

The CDR3 DNA is TGCGCCAGCAGCTTGAGTGGGACAGCCTATCAAATTGCCTACGAGCAGTACTTC. It translates to CASSLSGTAYQIAYEQYF. The genes are TRBV5-1 and TRBJ2-7; 7 bases align to TRBD1. The CDR3 covers 18 residues. CDR1 SGHRS and CDR2 YFSETQ come from the germline V gene. J lost 2 bases, V lost 1 base, and 15 bases had no gene match. Using reference TRBV5-1 and TRBJ2-7 for the parts outside the CDR3, the full variable domain is KAGVTQTPRYLIKTRGQQVTLSCSPISGHRSVSWYQQTPGQGLQFLFEYFSETQRNKGNFPGRFSGRQFSNSRSEMNVSTLELGDSALYLCASSLSGTAYQIAYEQYFGPGTRLTVT.

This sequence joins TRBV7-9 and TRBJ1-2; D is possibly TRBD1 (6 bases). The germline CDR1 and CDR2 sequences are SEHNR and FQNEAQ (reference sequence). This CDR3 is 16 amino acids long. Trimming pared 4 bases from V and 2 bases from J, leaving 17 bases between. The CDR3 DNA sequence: TGTGCCAGCAGCTCTTTCACAGGGCTACCAAACTATGGCTACACCTTC. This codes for CASSSFTGLPNYGYTF.

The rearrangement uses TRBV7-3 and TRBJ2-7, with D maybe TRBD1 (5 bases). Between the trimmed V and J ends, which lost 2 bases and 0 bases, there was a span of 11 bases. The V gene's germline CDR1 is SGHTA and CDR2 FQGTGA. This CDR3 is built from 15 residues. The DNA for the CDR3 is TGTGCCAGCAGCTTATGGGGCGGAACCTCCTACGAGCAGTACTTC. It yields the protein CASSLWGGTSYEQYF.

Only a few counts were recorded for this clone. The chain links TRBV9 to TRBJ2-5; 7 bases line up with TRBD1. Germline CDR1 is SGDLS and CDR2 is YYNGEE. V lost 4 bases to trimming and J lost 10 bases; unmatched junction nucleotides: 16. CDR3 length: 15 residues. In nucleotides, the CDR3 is TGTGCCAGCAGCCCTAAGGACAGGCGGGCTAGGGACCAGTACTTC. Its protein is CASSPKDRRARDQYF.

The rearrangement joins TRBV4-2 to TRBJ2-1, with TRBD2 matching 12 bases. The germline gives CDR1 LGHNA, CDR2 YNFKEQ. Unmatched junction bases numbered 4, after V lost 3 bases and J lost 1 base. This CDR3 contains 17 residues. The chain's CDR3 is CASSQDTSGRSYNEQFF. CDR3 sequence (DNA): TGTGCCAGCAGCCAGGATACTAGCGGGAGGTCCTACAATGAGCAGTTCTTC.

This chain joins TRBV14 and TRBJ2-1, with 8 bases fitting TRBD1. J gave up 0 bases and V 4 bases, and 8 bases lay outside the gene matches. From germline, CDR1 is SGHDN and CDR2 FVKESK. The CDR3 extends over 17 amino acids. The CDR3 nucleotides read TGTGCCAGCAGCCCCCGGGACAGGTCTAACTCCTACAATGAGCAGTTCTTC. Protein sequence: CASSPRDRSNSYNEQFF.

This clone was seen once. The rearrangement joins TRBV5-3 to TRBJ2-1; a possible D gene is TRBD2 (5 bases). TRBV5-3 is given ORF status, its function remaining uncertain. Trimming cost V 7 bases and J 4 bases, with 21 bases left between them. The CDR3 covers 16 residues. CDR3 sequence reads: CARLPVALLEYNEQFF. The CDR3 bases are TGTGCCAGACTTCCTGTAGCGCTCCTCGAGTACAATGAGCAGTTCTTC.

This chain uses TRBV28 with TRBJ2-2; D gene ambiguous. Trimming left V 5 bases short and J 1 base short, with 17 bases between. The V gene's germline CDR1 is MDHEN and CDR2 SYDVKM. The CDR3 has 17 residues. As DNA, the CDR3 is TGTGCCAGCAGTCTAAGACACCCCCCGTTGAACACCGGGGAGCTGTTTTTT. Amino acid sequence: CASSLRHPPLNTGELFF.

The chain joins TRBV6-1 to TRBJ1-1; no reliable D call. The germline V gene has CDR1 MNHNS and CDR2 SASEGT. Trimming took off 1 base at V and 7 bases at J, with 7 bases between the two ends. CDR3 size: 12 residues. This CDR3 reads CASSEVRVEAFF. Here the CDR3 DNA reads TGTGCCAGCAGTGAAGTAAGGGTTGAAGCTTTCTTT.

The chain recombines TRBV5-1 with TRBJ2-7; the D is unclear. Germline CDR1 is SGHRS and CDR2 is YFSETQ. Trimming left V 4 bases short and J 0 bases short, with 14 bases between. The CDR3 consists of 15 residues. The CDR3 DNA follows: TGCGCCAGCAGCGCGGCCTACGATAACTCCTACGAGCAGTACTTC. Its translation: CASSAAYDNSYEQYF.

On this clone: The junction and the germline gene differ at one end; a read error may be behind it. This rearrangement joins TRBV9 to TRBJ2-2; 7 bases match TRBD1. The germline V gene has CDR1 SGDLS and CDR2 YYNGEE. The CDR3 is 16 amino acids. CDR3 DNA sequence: TGTGCCAGCAGGGTAGGACAGGACGCGAACACCGGGGAGCTGTTTTTT. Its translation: CASRVGQDANTGELFF. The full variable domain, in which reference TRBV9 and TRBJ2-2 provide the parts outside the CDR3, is DSGVTQTPKHLITATGQRVTLRCSPRSGDLSVYWYQQSLDQGLQFLIQYYNGEERAKGNILERFSAQQFPDLHSELNLSSLELGDSALYFCASRVGQDANTGELFFGEGSRLTVL.

CDR3 amino acids: CASSFFGSYNEQFF. The CDR3 nucleotides read TGTGCCAGCAGCTTCTTCGGCTCCTACAATGAGCAGTTCTTC. J is TRBJ2-1 and V is TRBV13; D is unresolved. The CDR3 length is 14 residues. Per the germline V gene, CDR1 is PRHDT and CDR2 is FYEKMQ (reference sequence). With 3 bases removed from V and 0 bases from J, the gap between germline ends came to 6 bases.